This paragraph covers one T cell receptor (beta chain) sequence. Its antigen is unknown. This entry is derived from a study of long-term antiretroviral therapy in people with HIV. Across the study: Collection of the earliest samples took place about a decade ahead of the 2015 immediate-ART recommendation.

immunoSEQ v3.0 was run at survey level. Generated by immunoSEQ multiplex PCR, the TCRdb table keeps only in-frame clones and is missing some. Here the sample spans 15,000 to 20,000 clones, 75% to 90% being singletons. Study-wide results and caveats: HIV repertoires covered narrower CDR3 length ranges than controls did. The repertoire was dominated at all time points by clones expanded before ART.

The receptor comes from a man aged 45-65 years with HIV. The source material was unsorted PBMCs, sampled 4.2 years after starting antiretroviral therapy.

This CDR3 is CASSIRDSGNTIYF. For the CDR3, the DNA is TGTGCCAGCAGCATCAGAGACTCTGGAAACACCATATATTTT. The chain links TRBV5-4 to TRBJ1-3; D unclear. The CDR3 totals 14 residues. Per germline, CDR1 SGHNT and CDR2 YYREEE (reference sequence). V was trimmed by 4 bases and J by 0 bases, leaving 8 bases between them.